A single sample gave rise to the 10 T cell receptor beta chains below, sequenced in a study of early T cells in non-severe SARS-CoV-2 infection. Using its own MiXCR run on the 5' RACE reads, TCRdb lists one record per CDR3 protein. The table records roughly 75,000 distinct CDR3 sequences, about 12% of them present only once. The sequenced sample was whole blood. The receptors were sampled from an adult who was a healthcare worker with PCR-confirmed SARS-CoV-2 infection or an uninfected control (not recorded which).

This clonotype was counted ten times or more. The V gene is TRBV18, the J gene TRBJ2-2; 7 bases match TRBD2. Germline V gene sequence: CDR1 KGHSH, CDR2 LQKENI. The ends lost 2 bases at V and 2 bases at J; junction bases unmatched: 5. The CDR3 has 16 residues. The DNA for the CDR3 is TGTGCCAGCTCACCATCCCTAGCGGCCAACACCGGGGAGCTGTTTTTT. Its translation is CASSPSLAANTGELFF.

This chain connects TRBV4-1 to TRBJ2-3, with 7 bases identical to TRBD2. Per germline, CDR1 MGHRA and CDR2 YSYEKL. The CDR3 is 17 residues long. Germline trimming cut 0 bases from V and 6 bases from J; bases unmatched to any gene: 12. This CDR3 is CASSQEGGAGSRDTQYF. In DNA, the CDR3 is TGCGCCAGCAGCCAAGAGGGAGGGGCTGGTTCCAGGGATACGCAGTATTTT.

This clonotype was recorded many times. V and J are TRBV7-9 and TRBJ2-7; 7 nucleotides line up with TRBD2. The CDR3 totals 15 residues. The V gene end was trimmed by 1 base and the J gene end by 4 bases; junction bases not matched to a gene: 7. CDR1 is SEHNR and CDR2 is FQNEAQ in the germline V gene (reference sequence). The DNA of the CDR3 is TGTGCCAGCAGCTTAGACGGCGGGAGTCGGTACGAGCAGTACTTC. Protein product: CASSLDGGSRYEQYF.

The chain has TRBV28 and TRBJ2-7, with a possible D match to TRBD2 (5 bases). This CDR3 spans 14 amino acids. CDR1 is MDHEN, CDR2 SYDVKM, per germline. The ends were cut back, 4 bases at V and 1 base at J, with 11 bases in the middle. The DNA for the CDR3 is TGTGCCAGCAGTTCCGCGGGCCCTTCCTACGAGCAGTACTTC. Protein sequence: CASSSAGPSYEQYF.

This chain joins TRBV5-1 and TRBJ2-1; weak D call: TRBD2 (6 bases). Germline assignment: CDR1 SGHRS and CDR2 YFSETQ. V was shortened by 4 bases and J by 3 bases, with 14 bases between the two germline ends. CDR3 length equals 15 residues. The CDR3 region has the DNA TGCGCCAGCAGCCCCACCGGGACTTACTACAATGAGCAGTTCTTC. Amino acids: CASSPTGTYYNEQFF.

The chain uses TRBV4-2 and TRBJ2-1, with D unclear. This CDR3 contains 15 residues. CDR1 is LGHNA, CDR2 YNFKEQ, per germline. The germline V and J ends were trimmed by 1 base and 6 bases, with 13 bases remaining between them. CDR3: CASSQASRDANEQFF. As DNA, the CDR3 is TGTGCCAGCAGCCAAGCGTCGAGAGACGCCAATGAGCAGTTCTTC.

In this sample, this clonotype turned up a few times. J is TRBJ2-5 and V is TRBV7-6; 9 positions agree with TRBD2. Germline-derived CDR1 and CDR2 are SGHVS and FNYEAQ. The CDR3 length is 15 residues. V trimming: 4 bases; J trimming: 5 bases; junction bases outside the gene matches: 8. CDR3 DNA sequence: TGTGCCAGCAGCTCACTCGGGACTAGCTTGGAGACCCAGTACTTC. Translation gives CASSSLGTSLETQYF.

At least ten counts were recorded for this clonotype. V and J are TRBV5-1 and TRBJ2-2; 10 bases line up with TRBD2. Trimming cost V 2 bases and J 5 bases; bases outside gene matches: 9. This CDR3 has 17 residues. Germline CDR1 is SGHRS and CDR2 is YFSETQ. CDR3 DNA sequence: TGCGCCAGCAGCTTTCAGAGAGCGGGAGGGCGAACCGGGGAGCTGTTTTTT. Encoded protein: CASSFQRAGGRTGELFF.

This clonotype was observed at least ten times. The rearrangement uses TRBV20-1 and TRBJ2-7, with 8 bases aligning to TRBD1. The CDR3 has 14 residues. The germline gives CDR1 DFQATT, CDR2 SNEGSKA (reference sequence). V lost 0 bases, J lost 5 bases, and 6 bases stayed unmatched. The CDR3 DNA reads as TGCAGTGCTAGAGATCGGACAGGGCGAAACGAGCAGTACTTC. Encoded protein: CSARDRTGRNEQYF.

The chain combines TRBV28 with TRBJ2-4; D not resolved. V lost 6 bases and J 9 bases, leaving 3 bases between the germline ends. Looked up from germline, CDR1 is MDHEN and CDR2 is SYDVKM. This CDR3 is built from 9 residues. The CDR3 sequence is CASRGIQYF. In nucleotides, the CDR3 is TGTGCCAGCAGAGGCATTCAGTACTTC.